The 19 T cell receptor beta chains given below trace back to one sample, sequenced in a study of blood T cell repertoires in COVID-19. Sequencing was performed with immunoSEQ multiplex PCR; in TCRdb, only in-frame clones are kept and a portion is missing. Among hundreds of thousands of clones listed, around 84% were seen once. The sample consisted of peripheral blood. The receptor set was obtained from a man aged 50-60 years with COVID-19, enrolled during active disease.

This clone was seen only once. V gene TRBV9 combines with J gene TRBJ2-1, with D maybe TRBD2 (5 bases). The germline V gene has CDR1 SGDLS and CDR2 YYNGEE. The CDR3 loop spans 15 amino acids. The V and J ends lost 2 bases and 3 bases respectively, with 12 bases between them. CDR3 loop: CASSVLGEGYNEQFF. The CDR3 nucleotides read TGTGCCAGCAGCGTCCTTGGCGAGGGCTACAATGAGCAGTTCTTC.

This sequence joins TRBV10-3 and TRBJ2-7; 8 bases match TRBD2. The ends lost 10 bases at V and 6 bases at J; junction bases unmatched: 5. Germline-derived CDR1 and CDR2 are ENHRY and SYGVKD. This CDR3 spans 11 amino acids. The CDR3 DNA sequence: TGTGCCACGGGGGGGGCGGTCGAGCAGTACTTC. Protein product: CATGGAVEQYF.

In its sample, this clone was seen once. The chain links TRBV12-3 or TRBV12-4 to TRBJ1-1, with a weak D call TRBD1 (6 bases). CDR3 size: 13 residues. The V end was cut by 8 bases, the J end by 4 bases, with 14 bases between. The CDR3 sequence: CASGLQGVTEAFF. The CDR3 DNA sequence: TGTGCCAGCGGATTACAGGGTGTCACTGAAGCTTTCTTT.

The V and J genes are TRBV7-3 and TRBJ2-5; D remains unclear. The CDR3 length is 15 residues. The ends were cut back, 2 bases at V and 4 bases at J, with 14 bases in the middle. The germline gives CDR1 SGHTA, CDR2 FQGTGA. CDR3 sequence reads: CASSLDSGPGETQYF. The CDR3 nucleotides are TGTGCCAGCAGCTTAGATTCTGGCCCTGGAGAGACCCAGTACTTC. Drawing the rest from reference TRBV7-3 and TRBJ2-5, the complete variable domain is GAGVSQTPSNKVTEKGKYVELRCDPISGHTALYWYRQSLGQGPEFLIYFQGTGAADDSGLPNDRFFAVRPEGSVSTLKIQRTERGDSAVYLCASSLDSGPGETQYFGPGTRLLVL.

The chain is built from TRBV6-5 and TRBJ1-6, with D tentatively TRBD1 (5 bases). CDR1 is MNHEY, CDR2 SVGAGI, per germline. Trimming stripped 4 bases from V and 9 bases from J, with 19 bases between. This CDR3 is 16 amino acids long. CDR3 in amino acids: CASSSHPGGVGSPLHF. The CDR3 DNA reads as TGTGCCAGCAGTTCCCACCCGGGAGGGGTCGGTTCACCCCTCCACTTT.

V usage is TRBV5-1 and J usage is TRBJ1-6, with D tentatively TRBD1 (6 bases). CDR1 SGHRS and CDR2 YFSETQ come from the germline V gene. V was clipped by 4 bases and J by 8 bases, with 16 bases between them. This CDR3 contains 15 residues. The CDR3 DNA follows: TGCGCCAGCAGCACGAAGGACAGCTGGTATTCACCCCTCCACTTT. Translated: CASSTKDSWYSPLHF.

The chain carries TRBV29-1 and TRBJ2-3, with 7 bases lining up with TRBD1. V lost 5 bases, J lost 2 bases, and 7 bases stayed unmatched. The CDR3 extends over 14 amino acids. The germline V gene has CDR1 SQVTM and CDR2 ANQGSEA. DNA of the CDR3: TGCAGCGTTCGAACAGGGGTCACCACAGATACGCAGTATTTT. Its protein is CSVRTGVTTDTQYF.

This clone was observed once. V and J are TRBV30 and TRBJ1-6; TRBD1 matches at 7 bases. Germline CDR1 GTSNPN, CDR2 SVGIG (reference sequence). The CDR3 consists of 13 residues. The J segment lost 10 bases and the V segment lost 0 bases, leaving 3 bases of the junction unmatched. The CDR3 protein is CAWSVQGISPLHF. CDR3 coding DNA: TGTGCCTGGAGTGTACAGGGGATATCACCCCTCCACTTT.

CDR3 nucleotides: TGTGCCAGCAGTTACGAGCCGGGACAGGGGAACACTGAAGCTTTCTTT. Translation: CASSYEPGQGNTEAFF. The chain carries TRBV6-2 or TRBV6-3 and TRBJ1-1; 9 nucleotides match TRBD1. The germline gives CDR1 MNHEY, CDR2 SVGEGT. The CDR3 totals 16 residues. The V segment lost 2 bases and the J segment 1 base; nucleotides outside the gene matches: 5.

The table lists this clone with a count of one. J is TRBJ1-6 and V is TRBV10-3; tentative D call: TRBD1 (5 bases). Trimming pared 3 bases from V and 13 bases from J, leaving 16 bases between. In germline, CDR1 is ENHRY, CDR2 SYGVKD. CDR3 length: 14 residues. CDR3 amino acids: CAISDVGGNPPLHF. CDR3 coding DNA: TGTGCCATCAGTGATGTCGGGGGGAACCCCCCCCTCCACTTT.

V gene TRBV19 combines with J gene TRBJ1-1, with a tentative D call TRBD1 (5 bases). With 5 bases removed from V and 0 bases from J, the gap between germline ends came to 13 bases. The CDR3 is 15 amino acids. Germline CDR1 LNHDA, CDR2 SQIVND (reference sequence). The CDR3 region is CASSSDRRLNTEAFF. CDR3 nucleotides: TGTGCCAGTAGTTCCGACAGACGGTTGAACACTGAAGCTTTCTTT.

This clone was seen more than once but under ten times. This chain links TRBV11-1 with TRBJ2-7, with a tentative D call TRBD1 (6 bases). CDR3 length equals 15 residues. V was clipped by 1 base and J by 2 bases, with 12 bases between them. The germline CDR1 and CDR2 sequences are SGHAT and FQDESV (reference sequence). The CDR3 bases are TGTGCCAGCAGCTTAGGGCAGGGGAAGACCTACGAGCAGTACTTC. Protein: CASSLGQGKTYEQYF.

This clone was seen at least ten times. This chain connects TRBV7-9 to TRBJ1-1, with a tentative D call TRBD1 (5 bases). The germline CDR1 and CDR2 sequences are SEHNR and FQNEAQ (reference sequence). There are 14 residues in the CDR3. Trimming stripped 3 bases from V and 6 bases from J, with 14 bases between. In DNA, the CDR3 is TGTGCCAGCAGCTTTTCCCAGGGCCCGTCTGAAGCTTTCTTT. Translating gives CASSFSQGPSEAFF.

The CDR3 here is CASSLRDRASTNEKLFF. The DNA for the CDR3 is TGTGCCAGCAGTTTAAGGGACAGAGCTTCAACTAATGAAAAACTGTTTTTT. This chain connects TRBV27 to TRBJ1-4, with 7 bases identical to TRBD1. The CDR3 length is 17 residues. Losses at the gene ends were 2 bases for V and 0 bases for J; bases not matched to a gene: 6. Germline V gene sequence: CDR1 MNHEY, CDR2 SMNVEV (reference sequence).

In nucleotides, the CDR3 is TGTGCCAGCAGCTTGTCTGGACAGCTATACCCCTACGAGCAGTACTTC. Translation gives CASSLSGQLYPYEQYF. This chain joins TRBV5-6 and TRBJ2-7, with TRBD1 as a possible D gene (6 bases). V was shortened by 1 base and J by 2 bases, with 16 bases between the two germline ends. The length of the CDR3 is 16 residues. Germline V CDR1 and CDR2: SGHDT, YYEEEE.

This chain links TRBV11-2 with TRBJ2-3, with 7 bases matching TRBD2. V dropped 4 bases and J dropped 7; count of bases not matched to a gene: 14. Per germline, CDR1 SGHAT and CDR2 FQNNGV. This CDR3 is built from 16 residues. CDR3 region: CASSSVRGGPQNTQYF. The CDR3 coding sequence is TGTGCCAGCAGCTCGGTACGCGGGGGACCACAAAATACGCAGTATTTT.

This chain links TRBV7-6 with TRBJ2-3; TRBD1 is a possible D gene (6 bases). The CDR3 consists of 16 residues. Trimming took 1 base from V and 4 from J, leaving 15 bases between them. Germline V gene sequence: CDR1 SGHVS, CDR2 FNYEAQ. The DNA of the CDR3 is TGTGCCAGCAGCTTAGTGGGGGCAGGGGCTCCAGATACGCAGTATTTT. This translates into CASSLVGAGAPDTQYF.

The chain employs TRBV7-3 and TRBJ2-2; 10 nucleotides line up with TRBD2. The CDR3 is 16 residues long. CDR1 SGHTA and CDR2 FQGTGA come from the germline V gene. V lost 5 bases to trimming and J lost 5 bases; unmatched junction nucleotides: 8. The CDR3 region is CASSLLAGAQTGELFF. The CDR3 nucleotides are TGTGCCAGCAGCCTGCTAGCGGGAGCCCAAACCGGGGAGCTGTTTTTT.

V and J are TRBV19 and TRBJ2-3; TRBD1 matches at 7 bases. The CDR3 is 15 residues long. Trimming at V came to 6 bases and at J to 2 bases, leaving 8 bases not matched to a gene. Germline lookup yields CDR1 LNHDA and CDR2 SQIVND (reference sequence). The chain's CDR3 is CASREGTAITDTQYF. CDR3 sequence (DNA): TGTGCCAGTAGAGAAGGGACAGCTATCACAGATACGCAGTATTTT.